This TCR beta chain originates from a study of neurological immune-mediated disorders. The CDR3 spans 17 residues. J lost 0 bases, V lost 8 bases, and 6 bases had no gene match. This clonotype was observed at least ten times. Synthesis of cDNA was carried out by template-switch 5'RACE. The reaction used 10-nucleotide random UMIs. TCRdb re-called the 5' RACE reads through MiXCR, storing one row per CDR3 protein. The sample consists of about 62,000 distinct CDR3 sequences, 3.5% to 4.5% of them appearing once. V gene TRBV12-3 or TRBV12-4 combines with J gene TRBJ2-6; 11 bases map to TRBD1. The TCR was taken from a woman aged 50 to 65 with multiple sclerosis. Sequenced sample: PBMCs. This chain's CDR3 is CASGGQGALSGANVLTF. The CDR3 region has the DNA TGTGCCAGCGGAGGACAGGGGGCACTCTCTGGGGCCAACGTCCTGACTTTC.